This TCR beta chain was identified in a study of post-analysis software for immune sequencing data. Study-wide results and caveats: Several TRBV segments (TRBV5-6, TRBV5-1 and TRBV20-1 among them) occurred more frequently in patients than in controls.

Sequencing libraries made from TCR beta cDNA carried unique molecular identifiers. TCRdb redid the calling of the PCR reads with MiXCR, one entry per CDR3 protein. The sample comprises about 540,000 distinct CDR3 sequences, 34% of which are singletons, and 6% rests with the top ten. The CDR3 extends over 14 amino acids. Germline V lookup: CDR1 SGHTA, CDR2 FQGNSA. The V end was cut by 5 bases, the J end by 4 bases, with 14 bases between. This clonotype was seen only a few times. What it binds is unknown. This sequence was found in a girl younger than 18 with multiple sclerosis. V is TRBV7-2 and J is TRBJ1-2; D is uncertain. The specimen sequenced was blood. CDR3 in amino acids: CASSLLRKSYGYTF. CDR3 bases: TGTGCCAGCAGCCTCCTGAGGAAATCCTATGGCTACACCTTC.